This TCR beta chain was recorded in a study of T cell clusters in autoimmune cytopenias. Study information: A median of roughly 52,000 TRB reads per sample yielded a median about 2,500 distinct clonotypes.

TRB was amplified by touch-down multiplex PCR, primer pools A and B combined. TCRdb reanalyzed the multiplex PCR reads, giving one entry per CDR3 protein sequence and no DNA. Its table records 6,000 to 6,500 distinct CDR3 sequences. TRB amplification used around 0.25 ug of peripheral blood genomic DNA. Points from the study as a whole: The cluster-lack signature was not seen for secondary cytopenia versus chronic lymphocytic leukemia. TRB repertoire shifts in secondary cytopenia and chronic lymphocytic leukemia mostly reflected lymphoma, not autoimmunity. Physiological T cell clusters of healthy donors were apparently absent in primary autoimmune cytopenia patients.

According to its frequency, this clonotype is medium-sized. Antigen: not known. Sequencing was carried out using peripheral blood. This sequence originates from a human donor with an autoimmune cytopenia or autoimmune hepatitis (not recorded which).

The chain's CDR3 is CASSLAADIQPEQYF. This rearrangement joins TRBV27 to TRBJ2-7; TCRdb returns TRBD1, unconfirmable since there is no DNA. Germline V gives CDR1 MNHEY, CDR2 SMNVEV (reference sequence). This CDR3 region has 15 residues.